The T cell receptor beta chain described here comes from a study of response to subunit inactivated influenza vaccine. TCRdb re-analysed the RT-PCR reads in MiXCR, keeping a single row per CDR3 protein. The sample lists about 540,000 distinct CDR3 sequences; 14% were seen once. The material was PBMCs from blood, obtained approximately 12 days after vaccination. The clonotype comes from a middle-aged man who received an inactivated influenza vaccine.

In nucleotides, the CDR3 is TGTGCCAGCAGCCAAGATCCCAGGGCTACTAATGAAAAACTGTTTTTT. It is translated as CASSQDPRATNEKLFF. The chain recombines TRBV4-2 with TRBJ1-4, with a possible D match to TRBD1 (5 bases). V shed 0 bases and J shed 2 bases, with 10 bases lying between them. Germline V CDR1 and CDR2: LGHNA, YNFKEQ. This CDR3 is built from 16 residues.